The 19 T cell receptor beta chains given below trace back to one sample, sequenced in a study of shared clonotypes between healthy human individuals. TCRdb keeps only in-frame clones here, not all; method: immunoSEQ multiplex PCR. Of about 980,000 clones listed, roughly 72% are singletons. Sequencing was carried out using memory CD4+ T cells sorted from blood. As for subset: CD45RA-negative fraction. These receptor sequences come from a man aged 18 to 35 in good health.

This clone came up once. The genes are TRBV28 and TRBJ1-2; D possibly corresponds to TRBD1 (5 bases). The V gene's germline CDR1 is MDHEN and CDR2 SYDVKM. The CDR3 length is 16 residues. V dropped 2 bases and J dropped 4 bases, with 17 bases sitting between them. The CDR3 is CASSLNRVGVTYGYTF. The CDR3 bases are TGTGCCAGCAGTTTAAATCGAGTGGGGGTTACCTATGGCTACACCTTC.

The chain combines TRBV7-2 with TRBJ2-7; the match to TRBD2 covers 12 bases. J gave up 1 base and V 1 base, and 8 bases lay outside the gene matches. Germline V gene lookup returns CDR1 SGHTA and CDR2 FQGNSA. CDR3 length: 18 amino acids. CDR3 region: CASSLGVLGTSGSYEQYF. The CDR3 coding sequence is TGTGCCAGCAGCTTAGGCGTCTTGGGGACTAGCGGGTCCTACGAGCAGTACTTC.

This clone appeared a few times. The chain uses TRBV7-2 and TRBJ2-2; D remains ambiguous. The germline V gene has CDR1 SGHTA and CDR2 FQGNSA. CDR3 length: 14 residues. V lost 1 base, J lost 2 bases, and 5 bases lay in between. The DNA for the CDR3 is TGTGCCAGCAGCTTAGATCCCAACACCGGGGAGCTGTTTTTT. Translation: CASSLDPNTGELFF.

The chain employs TRBV7-6 and TRBJ2-7; perhaps TRBD1 as D (6 bases). V lost 5 bases and J lost 1, with 12 bases in between. Germline V gene lookup returns CDR1 SGHVS and CDR2 FNYEAQ. CDR3 length: 14 residues. The CDR3 sequence is CASSRDRLSYEQYF. In DNA, the CDR3 is TGTGCCAGCAGCCGAGACAGGTTATCCTACGAGCAGTACTTC.

The chain couples TRBV6-1 to TRBJ2-1; TRBD2 aligns across 9 bases. CDR1 is MNHNS and CDR2 is SASEGT in the germline V gene. The CDR3 extends over 14 amino acids. Losses at the gene ends were 7 bases for V and 7 bases for J; bases not matched to a gene: 8. CDR3 sequence reads: CASNRLAGWNEQFF. CDR3 in DNA: TGTGCCAGCAACCGGCTAGCGGGGTGGAATGAGCAGTTCTTC.

The chain recombines TRBV25-1 with TRBJ2-3; TRBD2 agrees at 10 bases. CDR3 size: 18 residues. Germline lookup yields CDR1 MGHDK and CDR2 SYGVNS. Trimming took 3 bases from V and 3 from J; bases not matched to a gene: 12. The CDR3: CASSDFGTSVFGTDTQYF. The DNA of the CDR3 is TGTGCCAGCAGTGATTTCGGGACTAGCGTTTTTGGGACAGATACGCAGTATTTT.

V usage is TRBV7-9 and J usage is TRBJ2-7; D could derive from TRBD1 or TRBD2 (6 bases each). With 3 bases removed from V and 3 bases from J, the gap between germline ends came to 12 bases. Germline V gene sequence: CDR1 SEHNR, CDR2 FQNEAQ (reference sequence). The CDR3 totals 14 residues. DNA for the CDR3: TGTGCCAGCAGCTTCAGACAGGAGGGCTACGAGCAGTACTTC. This codes for CASSFRQEGYEQYF.

V usage is TRBV11-2 and J usage is TRBJ1-3; D not certain. This CDR3 region has 14 residues. Germline assignment: CDR1 SGHAT and CDR2 FQNNGV. V lost 5 bases, J lost 4 bases, and 12 bases lay in between. The CDR3: CASSQAVYGNTIYF. In DNA, the CDR3 is TGTGCCAGCAGCCAGGCAGTCTACGGAAACACCATATATTTT.

The V and J genes are TRBV15 and TRBJ2-2; D is unresolved. V shed 2 bases and J shed 6 bases, with 4 bases lying between them. CDR3 size: 12 residues. CDR1 is LNHNV, CDR2 YYDKDF, per germline (reference sequence). The CDR3 reads CATSRMAGELFF. The CDR3 DNA is TGTGCCACCAGCAGAATGGCCGGGGAGCTGTTTTTT.

There are a few counts of this clone. The chain has TRBV9 and TRBJ2-3; possibly TRBD2 for D (6 bases). Germline V gene sequence: CDR1 SGDLS, CDR2 YYNGEE. The CDR3 runs to 14 residues. The V end was cut by 4 bases, the J end by 4 bases, with 13 bases between. CDR3 sequence: CASSSGVSPDTQYF. The CDR3, as DNA: TGTGCCAGCAGCTCGGGAGTTTCCCCAGATACGCAGTATTTT.

CDR3: CATSRRQGAPHEQYF. For the CDR3, the DNA is TGTGCCACCAGCAGAAGACAGGGGGCTCCCCACGAGCAGTACTTC. The chain links TRBV15 to TRBJ2-7; 10 nucleotides match TRBD1. Per the germline V gene, CDR1 is LNHNV and CDR2 is YYDKDF (reference sequence). The CDR3 is 15 residues long. V dropped 2 bases and J dropped 5; count of bases not matched to a gene: 6.

The rearrangement links TRBV19 to TRBJ1-2; TRBD1 is a possible D gene (6 bases). The CDR3 is 16 residues long. CDR1 LNHDA and CDR2 SQIVND come from the germline V gene (reference sequence). Trimming stripped 9 bases from V and 2 bases from J, with 22 bases between. In nucleotides, the CDR3 is TGTGCCAGCACATACGACGGAACAGGGTTCAACTATGGCTACACCTTC. The encoded protein is CASTYDGTGFNYGYTF.

The genes are TRBV19 and TRBJ2-7, with 9 bases matching TRBD1. The ends lost 5 bases at V and 1 base at J; junction bases unmatched: 9. The CDR3 has 16 amino acids. The germline V gene encodes CDR1 LNHDA and CDR2 SQIVND (reference sequence). CDR3 protein: CASSAQRQGGSYEQYF. The DNA of the CDR3 is TGTGCCAGTAGTGCGCAACGACAGGGGGGGTCCTACGAGCAGTACTTC.

V is TRBV28 and J is TRBJ1-2, with 7 bases fitting TRBD1. From germline, CDR1 is MDHEN and CDR2 SYDVKM. The CDR3 has 12 residues. Trimming at V came to 6 bases and at J to 8 bases, leaving 6 bases not matched to a gene. The chain's CDR3 is CASSKGARGYTF. CDR3 sequence (DNA): TGTGCCAGCAGCAAGGGGGCGCGGGGCTACACCTTC.

Here the CDR3 DNA reads TGTGCCAGCGCATCCCTGACAGGGGGGGCCGGGGAGCTGTTTTTT. This codes for CASASLTGGAGELFF. The chain has TRBV11-3 and TRBJ2-2, with 9 bases aligning to TRBD1. The trim removed 8 bases at V and 6 bases at J, leaving 10 bases unmatched. This CDR3 has 15 amino acids. Looked up from germline, CDR1 is SGHNT and CDR2 is YENEEA.

The chain uses TRBV23-1 and TRBJ2-3; no firm D call. TRBV23-1 is an ORF; its function is uncertain. The CDR3 runs to 17 residues. The ends were cut back, 0 bases at V and 6 bases at J, with 19 bases in the middle. The CDR3 protein is CASSQSVVLIQKDTQYF. Written as DNA, the CDR3 is TGCGCCAGCAGTCAATCGGTGGTTCTTATTCAGAAGGATACGCAGTATTTT.

V is TRBV7-8 and J is TRBJ2-3, with a weak D call TRBD1 (5 bases). The CDR3 length is 12 residues. Germline loops: CDR1 SGHVS, CDR2 FQNEAQ. Trimming shortened V by 5 bases and J by 6 bases, and 9 bases separated the two germline ends. As DNA, the CDR3 is TGTGCCAGCAGCCCAGGGCTGGATACGCAGTATTTT. This codes for CASSPGLDTQYF.

The chain uses TRBV5-1 and TRBJ2-1; no clear D gene. Germline CDR1 is SGHRS and CDR2 is YFSETQ. With 0 bases removed from V and 5 bases from J, the gap between germline ends came to 9 bases. This CDR3 spans 14 amino acids. This CDR3 is CASSLAAVNNEQFF. In nucleotides, the CDR3 is TGCGCCAGCAGCTTGGCAGCAGTCAACAATGAGCAGTTCTTC.

The chain recombines TRBV4-3 with TRBJ2-5, with 8 nucleotides matching TRBD1. Germline CDR1 is LGHNA and CDR2 is YSLEER. CDR3 length equals 14 residues. With V trimmed by 1 base and J by 5 bases, 3 bases remained unmatched. For the CDR3, the DNA is TGCGCCAGCAGCCAAGGGACAGGGCGGGAGACCCAGTACTTC. Protein product: CASSQGTGRETQYF.